The source of this T cell receptor beta chain is a study of shared clonotypes between healthy human individuals. The CDR3 contains 13 residues. CDR1 and CDR2 (germline): MNHNY, SVGAGI (reference sequence). The V gene lost 0 bases and the J gene lost 9 bases, with 9 bases spanning the gap. Only in-frame clones appear in the TCRdb table, and some are missing; sequencing was by immunoSEQ multiplex PCR. The sample yields about 1.5 million clones, roughly 98% seen once. V gene TRBV6-6 combines with J gene TRBJ1-5, with D unresolved. The sample taken for sequencing was naive CD4+ T cells sorted from blood. Subset denoted: CD45RA+ positively selected. The TCR comes from a young man in good health. In DNA form, the CDR3 reads TGTGCCAGCAGTTACTCGTTAGCCCGGCCCCAGCATTTT. Amino acid sequence: CASSYSLARPQHF.